This T cell receptor (beta chain) was identified in a study of blood T cell repertoires in COVID-19 (dated by TCRdb to the early 2020s). About the study as a whole: Samples from collaborators originated in the United States, Italy and Spain and spanned both the acute and convalescent phases of COVID-19. The material from the prospective study consisted of cDNA or gDNA derived from T cells, B-cell-depleted T cells, or PBMCs. Subjects who had been exposed to COVID-19, were actively infected with it, or had recovered from it provided the deeply sampled blood TCRbeta repertoires that made up the dataset. A freely available public database, intended as a resource for researchers studying the immune response to SARS-CoV-2, is where the repertoires were released. The samples were drawn from the first 160 participants of the ongoing ImmuneRACE study and from 1,254 subjects provided by 6 global collaborators. The sample metadata nearly always contained a de-identified subject ID, COVID-19 status, age in years and sex. Where HLA class I and class II types were available, the types were taken from metadata supplied by the sample provider, not from assay-based typing.

Results the study describes overall, beyond this receptor: Clinical and demographic metadata were provided uncurated, with the amount varying by source and participant.

Regarding this clone: Its antigen is unknown. Per-nucleotide qualities are absent, and no much larger clonotype sits a single base away.

The immunoSEQ Assay, a bias-controlled multiplex PCR, was used to amplify TCRbeta CDR3 regions from genomic DNA. The paper's data handling went like this. Within the assay, amplification of reference gene primers was used to estimate how many nucleated cells each sample contained. To quantify the absolute abundance of each unique TCRbeta CDR3 rearrangement, sequence reads were collapsed and filtered. For each sample, productive Simpson clonality was calculated as the square root of Simpson's diversity index over productive rearrangements. The clones in this table, taken by TCRdb from immuneACCESS, are in-frame only. Not every clone is retained; where verified, under half of the shortfall comes from an unresolved V gene, and the cause of the rest is unknown. The V and J calls and the clone size are those of that table, but D and trimming were determined from the DNA. For this sample the table gives some 150,000 clones, of which more than 80% were detected only once. Around 2.2% of the sample is taken by the ten largest.

The collaborating institutions used their own protocols to collect whole blood in K2EDTA tubes. For TCRbeta analysis, collaborators shipped samples in one of three forms: frozen whole blood, isolated PBMCs, or DNA extracted from either of those sample types. Reading from cysteine to phenylalanine, the CDR3 counts 16 amino acids. Of all the DNA, just the CDR3 is kept, 48 bases in frame from base 1. CDR1 and CDR2 are drawn from the germline V gene: SNHLY, FYNNEI. V is clipped by 6 bases and J by 3 bases, and the sequence between their germline boundaries is 18 bases long. This chain is built from TRBV2 and TRBJ2-1; there is no confident call for the D gene. The TCR was taken from a man between 65 and 85 years old with acute or convalescent COVID-19. The sample taken for sequencing was peripheral blood. In nucleotides, the sequence is TGTGCCAGCAGCCCAGCGCCCGCGACCAGCTACAATGAGCAGTTCTTC. Translated, this gives CASSPAPATSYNEQFF. When the CDR3 is completed using the reference TRBV2 and TRBJ2-1 genes on either side, the full variable domain is EPEVTQTPSHQVTQMGQEVILRCVPISNHLYFYWYRQILGQKVEFLVSFYNNEISEKSEIFDDQFSVERPDGSNFTLKIRSTKLEDSAMYFCASSPAPATSYNEQFFGPGTRLTVL.